This TCR beta chain was recorded in a study of response to subunit inactivated influenza vaccine. Broader study findings: Each seasonal flu vaccination may recruit only limited new T cells, authors suggested.

This clonotype was seen only a few times. What it recognizes is unknown. TCRdb fed the RT-PCR reads into MiXCR, producing one record per CDR3 protein. The sample holds hundreds of thousands of distinct CDR3 sequences, 18% seen once. Germline values: CDR1 SEHNR, CDR2 FQNEAQ (reference sequence). This CDR3 spans 12 amino acids. V was cut by 4 bases and J by 9 bases, with 10 bases left in between. This sequence joins TRBV7-9 and TRBJ2-1; perhaps TRBD1 as D (6 bases). The sample consisted of PBMCs from blood, taken roughly 5 days after vaccination. The sequence came from a man aged 50 to 60 who received an inactivated influenza vaccine. The CDR3 loop reads CASSSQGFEQFF. CDR3 in DNA: TGTGCCAGCAGCTCCCAGGGGTTTGAGCAGTTCTTC. The whole variable domain, remainder taken from reference TRBV7-9 and TRBJ2-1, is DTGVSQNPRHKITKRGQNVTFRCDPISEHNRLYWYRQTLGQGPEFLTYFQNEAQLEKSRLLSDRFSAERPKGSFSTLEIQRTEQGDSAMYLCASSSQGFEQFFGPGTRLTVL.